This T cell receptor (beta chain) was retrieved from a study of T cells in Graves' hyperthyroidism and ophthalmopathy. This clonotype occurred once. A read error may be the cause here, since a much bigger clone is one base away. Germline assignment: CDR1 SGHTA and CDR2 FQGNSA. The V end lost 5 bases, the J end lost 2 bases, and 19 bases lay between the germline ends. This CDR3 has 16 residues. RNA transcripts provided the source from which TCR beta CDR3 regions were amplified. The TCR CDR3 was amplified in a first-round RT-PCR using the HTBI primer set. TCRdb called the multiplex PCR reads again in MiXCR, with one record for every CDR3 protein. The repertoire holds 250,000 to 400,000 distinct CDR3 sequences, with roughly 13% as singletons.

The sample comprised blood. This sequence originates from a middle-aged woman with Graves' ophthalmopathy. The chain combines TRBV7-2 with TRBJ2-7; D remains unclear. For the CDR3, the DNA is TGTGCCAGCAGCACCAGAGGTCCTAAGACCGCCTACGAGCAGTACTTC. It is translated as CASSTRGPKTAYEQYF.